The 2 T cell receptor beta chains below come from one sample, sequenced in a study of T cell repertoires in cytomegalovirus infection. These receptors lack a known antigen. TCRdb reanalysed the reads using MiXCR and keeps one entry per CDR3 protein. The repertoire includes hundreds of thousands of distinct CDR3 sequences, about 33% of them detected once, and about an eighth sits in the top ten. The input for sequencing was cultured CD8+ T cells from PBMCs, taken from culture after CMV antigen stimulation. The source is a human donor in good health (CMV status not recorded). Some clones in this sample may be carry-over from other donors' samples.

The rearrangement uses TRBV19 and TRBJ1-1; D gene ambiguous. The CDR3 length is 13 residues. Germline V gives CDR1 LNHDA, CDR2 SQIVND (reference sequence). Deletions cut 7 bases from V and 5 bases from J, with 14 bases between. CDR3 nucleotide sequence: TGTGCCAGTACTTCACCCGGTAGTACTGAAGCTTTCTTT. As protein: CASTSPGSTEAFF.

This chain joins TRBV4-3 and TRBJ1-1; D is undetermined. V was trimmed by 0 bases and J by 1 base, leaving 9 bases between them. The germline gives CDR1 LGHNA, CDR2 YSLEER. This CDR3 has 15 amino acids. The CDR3 coding sequence is TGCGCCAGCAGCCAAGACTTGACCGAGAACACTGAAGCTTTCTTT. It specifies CASSQDLTENTEAFF.